These 24 T cell receptor beta chains were sequenced from one sample in a study of blood T cell repertoires in COVID-19. The assay was immunoSEQ multiplex PCR, and TCRdb's table has in-frame clones only and misses some. The data show about 410,000 clones, about nine tenths seen once. The specimen was peripheral blood. The receptors were gathered from a woman aged 25 to 45 with active or convalescent COVID-19.

The V gene is TRBV25-1, the J gene TRBJ2-7, with no clear D. The CDR3 extends over 15 amino acids. Trimming removed 6 bases from V and 0 bases from J, with 15 bases in between. Looked up from germline, CDR1 is MGHDK and CDR2 is SYGVNS. The CDR3 DNA reads TGTGCCAGCAGAGAGGTAGCCGGAAGCTCCTACGAGCAGTACTTC. It translates to CASREVAGSSYEQYF.

V is TRBV19 and J is TRBJ2-7, with 11 bases matching TRBD1. Germline CDR1 LNHDA, CDR2 SQIVND (reference sequence). Trimming removed 8 bases from V and 6 bases from J; junction bases left unmatched: 12. This CDR3 contains 15 residues. CDR3 amino acids: CASQRTGGLVREQYF. The CDR3 DNA follows: TGTGCCAGTCAGCGGACAGGGGGCCTTGTCCGCGAGCAGTACTTC.

This sequence joins TRBV4-2 and TRBJ2-1; TRBD2 aligns across 8 bases. The CDR3 spans 17 residues. Germline CDR1 LGHNA, CDR2 YNFKEQ. V lost 3 bases and J lost 0; bases outside the gene matches: 7. In DNA, the CDR3 is TGTGCCAGCAGCCAGCTACCAAGCGGGAGCTCCTACAATGAGCAGTTCTTC. It codes for CASSQLPSGSSYNEQFF.

The rearrangement links TRBV5-1 to TRBJ2-7, with 10 bases matching TRBD1. CDR1 SGHRS and CDR2 YFSETQ come from the germline V gene. CDR3 length: 15 residues. V shed 2 bases, J shed 4 bases, and the junction held 6 bases outside the gene matches. The CDR3 reads CASSFLTGGAYEQYF. Written as DNA, the CDR3 is TGCGCCAGCAGCTTCTTGACAGGGGGCGCTTACGAGCAGTACTTC.

CDR3: CASTTSAGELFF. As DNA, the CDR3 is TGCGCCAGTACTACTTCGGCCGGGGAGCTGTTTTTT. The chain employs TRBV10-1 and TRBJ2-2; D is unresolved. CDR1 and CDR2 (germline): WNHNN, SYGVQD (reference sequence). The CDR3 has 12 residues. With 9 bases removed from V and 6 bases from J, the gap between germline ends came to 11 bases.

The chain joins TRBV5-4 to TRBJ1-2, with 9 bases fitting TRBD1. V gave up 2 bases and J gave up 8 bases; unmatched junction bases: 10. CDR1 SGHNT and CDR2 YYREEE come from the germline V gene (reference sequence). The CDR3 is made up of 15 amino acids. CDR3 in DNA: TGTGCCAGCAGCTTTTTGACGGACAGGGGAGAAGGCTACACCTTC. Protein sequence: CASSFLTDRGEGYTF.

The CDR3 spells CASSLGLAGGREETQYF. CDR3 nucleotide sequence: TGTGCCAGCAGCTTGGGACTAGCGGGGGGCCGAGAAGAGACCCAGTACTTC. J is TRBJ2-5 and V is TRBV7-9, with 15 bases lining up with TRBD2. There are 17 residues in the CDR3. Germline values: CDR1 SEHNR, CDR2 FQNEAQ (reference sequence). The trim removed 3 bases at V and 3 bases at J, leaving 5 bases unmatched.

V and J are TRBV4-2 and TRBJ1-5; perhaps TRBD1 as D (6 bases). Germline CDR1 LGHNA, CDR2 YNFKEQ. This CDR3 comprises 15 residues. V lost 0 bases and J 3 bases, leaving 9 bases between the germline ends. This CDR3 reads CASSQDDRFNQPQHF. CDR3 DNA: TGTGCCAGCAGCCAAGATGACAGGTTCAATCAGCCCCAGCATTTT.

The V gene is TRBV7-9, the J gene TRBJ1-5; unclear D gene. Deletions cut 4 bases from V and 2 bases from J, with 12 bases between. Per germline, CDR1 SEHNR and CDR2 FQNEAQ (reference sequence). The CDR3 totals 15 residues. The CDR3 sequence is CASSSSTDRNQPQHF. The CDR3 coding sequence is TGTGCCAGCAGCTCCAGCACAGATCGCAATCAGCCCCAGCATTTT. The full variable domain, its missing parts supplied by reference TRBV7-9 and TRBJ1-5, is DTGVSQNPRHKITKRGQNVTFRCDPISEHNRLYWYRQTLGQGPEFLTYFQNEAQLEKSRLLSDRFSAERPKGSFSTLEIQRTEQGDSAMYLCASSSSTDRNQPQHFGDGTRLSIL.

The chain uses TRBV14 and TRBJ2-5; TRBD2 might be the D (5 bases). V lost 2 bases and J lost 2, with 9 bases in between. Germline V CDR1 and CDR2: SGHDN, FVKESK. The CDR3 spans 14 residues. CDR3 amino acids: CASSQRLAQETQYF. The DNA of the CDR3 is TGTGCCAGCAGCCAACGGCTAGCACAAGAGACCCAGTACTTC.

The gene calls are TRBV9 and TRBJ1-2; D remains ambiguous. The germline V and J ends were trimmed by 0 bases and 8 bases, with 14 bases remaining between them. From germline, CDR1 is SGDLS and CDR2 YYNGEE. This CDR3 comprises 14 residues. DNA for the CDR3: TGTGCCAGCAGCGTAGGTTTGTCGGGGTTCGGCTACACCTTC. Translation gives CASSVGLSGFGYTF.

The V call is TRBV2, the J call TRBJ2-1; D gene unclear. Germline CDR1 and CDR2: SNHLY and FYNNEI. Trimming removed 5 bases at V and 9 bases at J, with 8 bases between. This CDR3 is 11 amino acids long. CDR3 residues: CASSLVSEQFF. In DNA, the CDR3 is TGTGCCAGCAGTTTGGTGAGTGAGCAGTTCTTC.

This sequence joins TRBV29-1 and TRBJ2-2; 8 bases are a match to TRBD1. Germline V gene sequence: CDR1 SQVTM, CDR2 ANQGSEA. With 3 bases clipped from V and 8 bases from J, the junction kept 5 bases outside the gene matches. The CDR3 is made up of 13 amino acids. The CDR3 reads CSVDRRGHGELFF. CDR3 nucleotide sequence: TGCAGCGTTGATCGCAGGGGGCATGGGGAGCTGTTTTTT.

The chain is built from TRBV19 and TRBJ2-7; maybe TRBD1 (5 bases). Trimming left V 5 bases short and J 5 bases short, with 13 bases between. The CDR3 has 13 amino acids. Germline lookup yields CDR1 LNHDA and CDR2 SQIVND (reference sequence). CDR3 in amino acids: CASSVTGSHEQYF. The CDR3 DNA reads TGTGCCAGTAGTGTCACAGGATCGCACGAGCAGTACTTC.

The genes are TRBV7-2 and TRBJ1-4, with TRBD1 as a possible D gene (5 bases). With 3 bases removed from V and 3 bases from J, the gap between germline ends came to 11 bases. The CDR3 is 15 residues long. Per the germline V gene, CDR1 is SGHTA and CDR2 is FQGNSA. The CDR3 DNA reads TGTGCCAGCAGCTTTGGGCAGACAGCTAATGAAAAACTGTTTTTT. Translating it yields CASSFGQTANEKLFF.

On this clone: Other DNA sequences of this sample code for an identical CDR3. The chain links TRBV7-2 to TRBJ2-3; D gene uncertain. The germline V gene has CDR1 SGHTA and CDR2 FQGNSA. V was shortened by 5 bases and J by 5 bases, with 5 bases between the two germline ends. CDR3 size: 11 residues. In nucleotides, the CDR3 is TGTGCCAGCAGCCAGCGAGATACGCAGTATTTT. Translation gives CASSQRDTQYF.

This chain connects TRBV29-1 to TRBJ1-2, with a tentative D call TRBD1 (5 bases). The CDR3 spans 13 residues. Germline CDR1 is SQVTM and CDR2 is ANQGSEA. Trimming shortened V by 6 bases and J by 5 bases, and 16 bases separated the two germline ends. The CDR3 protein is CSVLPGLEYGYTF. The CDR3 DNA reads as TGCAGCGTCCTACCGGGACTGGAGTATGGCTACACCTTC.

CDR3 loop: CAWSDPLPGVSYEQYF. The CDR3 DNA reads TGTGCCTGGAGTGATCCCCTTCCCGGAGTTTCCTACGAGCAGTACTTC. J is TRBJ2-7 and V is TRBV30, with D unresolved. CDR1 is GTSNPN, CDR2 SVGIG, per germline (reference sequence). The CDR3 has 16 residues. Trimming pared 1 base from V and 1 base from J, leaving 17 bases between.

The chain employs TRBV7-2 and TRBJ2-5; D call uncertain. The germline V and J ends were trimmed by 2 bases and 8 bases, with 9 bases remaining between them. Per germline, CDR1 SGHTA and CDR2 FQGNSA. The CDR3 length is 12 residues. CDR3 region: CASSLSFPTQYF. For the CDR3, the DNA is TGTGCCAGCAGCTTATCATTTCCCACCCAGTACTTC.

V is TRBV29-1 and J is TRBJ1-1; tentatively, D is TRBD1 (5 bases). The V gene's germline CDR1 is SQVTM and CDR2 ANQGSEA. This CDR3 is 14 amino acids long. Trimming pared 5 bases from V and 6 bases from J, leaving 19 bases between. CDR3 region: CSVYKAGQIPEAFF. The CDR3 DNA sequence: TGCAGCGTTTATAAGGCAGGGCAAATTCCTGAAGCTTTCTTT. Together with reference TRBV29-1 and TRBJ1-1, the CDR3 gives the full variable domain: SAVISQKPSRDICQRGTSLTIQCQVDSQVTMMFWYRQQPGQSLTLIATANQGSEATYESGFVIDKFPISRPNLTFSTLTVSNMSPEDSSIYLCSVYKAGQIPEAFFGQGTRLTVV.

The V call is TRBV10-3, the J call TRBJ2-1; no reliable D call. V dropped 6 bases and J dropped 0 bases, with 6 bases sitting between them. Germline V CDR1 and CDR2: ENHRY, SYGVKD. The CDR3 has 13 amino acids. The DNA for the CDR3 is TGTGCCATCAGCCCGAGCTCCTACAATGAGCAGTTCTTC. Its protein product is CAISPSSYNEQFF.

DNA of the CDR3: TGCAGTGCAGACCAGGGCTACGAGCAGTACTTC. Amino acids: CSADQGYEQYF. The V and J genes are TRBV20-1 and TRBJ2-7; D may be TRBD1 (5 bases). Germline V gene data show CDR1 as DFQATT and CDR2 as SNEGSKA (reference sequence). The V end lost 6 bases, the J end lost 3 bases, and 9 bases lay between the germline ends. CDR3 length equals 11 residues.

V gene TRBV7-2 combines with J gene TRBJ2-7; no firm D call. The V and J ends lost 5 bases and 6 bases respectively, with 14 bases between them. Germline CDR1 SGHTA, CDR2 FQGNSA. The CDR3 consists of 13 residues. The CDR3 DNA sequence: TGTGCCAGCAGCCCGTCTAGTCCCGGCGAGCAGTACTTC. This sequence encodes CASSPSSPGEQYF.

This chain uses TRBV5-8 with TRBJ2-3; 11 nucleotides line up with TRBD2. The trim removed 1 base at V and 4 bases at J, leaving 11 bases unmatched. CDR1 and CDR2 from the germline V gene are SGHTS and YDEGEE. There are 18 residues in the CDR3. For the CDR3, the DNA is TGTGCCAGCAGCTTGAAGTCGGGTAGCGGGGGGGTGGCAGATACGCAGTATTTT. It encodes CASSLKSGSGGVADTQYF.